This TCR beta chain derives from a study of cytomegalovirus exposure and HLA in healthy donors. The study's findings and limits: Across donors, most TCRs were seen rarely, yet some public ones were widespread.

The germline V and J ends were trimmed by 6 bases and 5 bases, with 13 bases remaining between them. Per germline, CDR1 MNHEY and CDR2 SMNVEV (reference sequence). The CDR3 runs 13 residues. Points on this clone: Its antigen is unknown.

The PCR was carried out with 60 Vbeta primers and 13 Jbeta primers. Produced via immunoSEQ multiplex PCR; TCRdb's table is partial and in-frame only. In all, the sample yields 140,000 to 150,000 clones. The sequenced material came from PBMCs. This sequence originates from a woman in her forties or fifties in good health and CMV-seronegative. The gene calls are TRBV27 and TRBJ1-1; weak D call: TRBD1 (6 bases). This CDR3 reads CASSPQGPTEAFF. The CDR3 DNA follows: TGTGCCAGCAGCCCCCAGGGGCCGACTGAAGCTTTCTTT.